This T cell receptor beta chain emerged from a study of CD8 T cells in Susac syndrome. Germline-derived CDR1 and CDR2 are SGHVS and FNYEAQ. V gave up 5 bases and J gave up 1 base; unmatched junction bases: 5. There are 15 residues in the CDR3. Reverse transcription of about 0.45 to 1 ug RNA was performed with random hexamers. One entry per CDR3 protein, called by TCRdb with MiXCR from the immunoSEQ multiplex PCR reads. The sample lists around 300,000 distinct CDR3 sequences, 75% to 90% occurring once. Specimen: CD8+ T cells from PBMCs. The V and J genes are TRBV7-6 and TRBJ2-3, with 8 nucleotides matching TRBD2. The sequence was obtained from a human donor with multiple sclerosis. DNA for the CDR3: TGTGCCAGCAGCCCCGGAGCGGGGGGCACAGATACGCAGTATTTT. Protein: CASSPGAGGTDTQYF.